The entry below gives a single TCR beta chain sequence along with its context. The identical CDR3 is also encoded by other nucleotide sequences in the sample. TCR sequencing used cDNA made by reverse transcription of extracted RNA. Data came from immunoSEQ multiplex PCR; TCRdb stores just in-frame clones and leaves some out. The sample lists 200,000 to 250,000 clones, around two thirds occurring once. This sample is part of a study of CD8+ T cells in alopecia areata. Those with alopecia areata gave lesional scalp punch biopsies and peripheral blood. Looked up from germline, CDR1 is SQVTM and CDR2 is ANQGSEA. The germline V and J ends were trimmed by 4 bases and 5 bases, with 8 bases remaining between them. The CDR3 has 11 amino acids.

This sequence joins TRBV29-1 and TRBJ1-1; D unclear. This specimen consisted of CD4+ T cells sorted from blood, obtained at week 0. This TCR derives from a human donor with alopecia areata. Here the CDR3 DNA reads TGCAGCGTTGGACGGGGAACTGAAGCTTTCTTT. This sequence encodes CSVGRGTEAFF.